The 30 T cell receptor beta chains below were found in one sample sequenced in a study of T cell responses to AZD1222 COVID-19 vaccine. Sequencing was performed with immunoSEQ multiplex PCR; in TCRdb, only in-frame clones are kept and a portion is missing. The data show about 120,000 clones, 92% seen once. The specimen comprised peripheral blood, sampled 28 days after the second AZD1222 dose. All receptors derive from an adult who received the AZD1222 COVID-19 vaccine.

The chain recombines TRBV27 with TRBJ1-2, with 11 bases fitting TRBD1. The trim removed 1 base at V and 3 bases at J, leaving 4 bases unmatched. This CDR3 has 16 amino acids. Germline values: CDR1 MNHEY, CDR2 SMNVEV (reference sequence). The CDR3 here is CASSLLGQGGDYGYTF. CDR3 DNA: TGTGCCAGCAGTTTATTGGGACAGGGGGGAGACTATGGCTACACCTTC.

The chain joins TRBV28 to TRBJ1-5; 8 positions agree with TRBD1. The CDR3 is 14 amino acids. After removal of 6 bases from V and 5 bases from J, the junction contained 6 bases not matched to a gene. Germline CDR1 is MDHEN and CDR2 is SYDVKM. CDR3 amino acids: CASRPDRDDQPQHF. The DNA for the CDR3 is TGTGCCAGCAGGCCGGACAGGGACGATCAGCCCCAGCATTTT.

The genes are TRBV3-1 (or the pseudogene TRBV3-2) and TRBJ2-5, with TRBD2 matching 15 bases. CDR1 and CDR2 (germline): LGHDT, YNNKEL (reference sequence). The V and J ends lost 4 bases and 0 bases, in that order; junction bases with no gene match: 6. The length of the CDR3 is 18 residues. The CDR3 loop is CASSPGTSGGIYQETQYF. CDR3 DNA: TGTGCCAGCAGCCCCGGGACTAGCGGGGGGATATACCAAGAGACCCAGTACTTC.

J is TRBJ1-6 and V is TRBV11-2; 7 nucleotides agree with TRBD1. The CDR3 is 13 residues long. From germline, CDR1 is SGHAT and CDR2 FQNNGV. After removal of 1 base from V and 9 bases from J, the junction contained 0 bases not matched to a gene. CDR3 nucleotides: TGTGCCAGCAGCTTAGCAGGGGGTTCACCCCTCCACTTT. The encoded protein is CASSLAGGSPLHF.

Notes on this clone: This same CDR3 is encoded by further DNA sequences in the sample. The chain carries TRBV6-1 and TRBJ2-7, with a weak D call TRBD1 (5 bases). The germline V and J ends were trimmed by 1 base and 3 bases, with 10 bases remaining between them. Germline V gene lookup returns CDR1 MNHNS and CDR2 SASEGT. The CDR3 spans 14 residues. The CDR3 is CASSEVRGYYEQYF. The CDR3 DNA follows: TGTGCCAGCAGTGAAGTTAGGGGATACTACGAGCAGTACTTC.

V is TRBV6-6 and J is TRBJ1-1; D is ambiguous. The CDR3 consists of 12 residues. Germline V CDR1 and CDR2: MNHNY, SVGAGI (reference sequence). Trimming stripped 7 bases from V and 1 base from J, with 7 bases between. The CDR3 nucleotides are TGTGCCAGCATGTGGGCGAACACTGAAGCTTTCTTT. As protein: CASMWANTEAFF.

The V and J genes are TRBV2 and TRBJ1-3; D may be TRBD1 (6 bases). Between the trimmed V and J ends, which lost 5 bases and 0 bases, there was a span of 14 bases. The CDR3 runs 16 residues. Germline assignment: CDR1 SNHLY and CDR2 FYNNEI. The CDR3: CASSYQGQFSGNTIYF. The CDR3 nucleotides read TGTGCCAGCAGTTATCAAGGACAGTTCTCTGGAAACACCATATATTTT.

The chain's CDR3 is CASSVVTGTEAFF. CDR3 DNA sequence: TGTGCCAGCAGCGTAGTGACCGGCACTGAAGCTTTCTTT. The chain is built from TRBV9 and TRBJ1-1; D unclear. Between the trimmed V and J ends, which lost 0 bases and 4 bases, there was a span of 7 bases. The V gene's germline CDR1 is SGDLS and CDR2 YYNGEE. The CDR3 is 13 amino acids.

This chain connects TRBV11-2 to TRBJ1-3; 10 nucleotides line up with TRBD1. Germline V gene data show CDR1 as SGHAT and CDR2 as FQNNGV. The CDR3 has 17 residues. The junction had 9 bases not matched to a gene; V was cut back by 3 bases and J by 4 bases. CDR3 nucleotides: TGTGCCAGCAGCTTTAGTTACGGGACAGGGGACGGAAACACCATATATTTT. It specifies CASSFSYGTGDGNTIYF.

V is TRBV6-5 and J is TRBJ2-1; TRBD2 is a possible D gene (6 bases). The CDR3 spans 14 residues. Per germline, CDR1 MNHEY and CDR2 SVGAGI. The V end lost 4 bases, the J end lost 9 bases, and 16 bases lay between the germline ends. CDR3 nucleotides: TGTGCCAGCAGTTTTTCTAGCGTGGGGCCTGAGCAGTTCTTC. This translates into CASSFSSVGPEQFF.

V usage is TRBV28 and J usage is TRBJ1-1; D gene ambiguous. The CDR3 has 12 residues. V dropped 6 bases and J dropped 7 bases, with 12 bases sitting between them. CDR1 is MDHEN, CDR2 SYDVKM, per germline. As DNA, the CDR3 is TGTGCCAGCAGCTGGGGAGCGTATGAAGCTTTCTTT. It encodes CASSWGAYEAFF.

The V and J genes are TRBV6-6 and TRBJ1-4; D unresolved. Germline CDR1 MNHNY, CDR2 SVGAGI (reference sequence). V was pared by 5 bases and J by 0 bases, with 16 bases between. The length of the CDR3 is 17 residues. CDR3 sequence reads: CASSPGPLYATNEKLFF. DNA for the CDR3: TGTGCCAGCAGTCCAGGCCCCTTATATGCAACTAATGAAAAACTGTTTTTT.

The chain has TRBV2 and TRBJ1-4; D is ambiguous. Germline V gives CDR1 SNHLY, CDR2 FYNNEI. V was trimmed by 2 bases and J by 6 bases, leaving 13 bases between them. The CDR3 extends over 15 amino acids. The CDR3 loop is CASSESVMLYEKLFF. CDR3 bases: TGTGCCAGCAGTGAATCCGTAATGCTATATGAAAAACTGTTTTTT.

The CDR3 DNA reads TGTGCCAGCAGTCACCGCCGGGACATTAACACTGAAGCTTTCTTT. This translates into CASSHRRDINTEAFF. The gene calls are TRBV3-1 (or the pseudogene TRBV3-2) and TRBJ1-1; D possibly corresponds to TRBD1 (6 bases). The length of the CDR3 is 15 residues. V was clipped by 6 bases and J by 2 bases, with 16 bases between them. Germline lookup yields CDR1 LGHDT and CDR2 YNNKEL (reference sequence).

The gene calls are TRBV5-6 and TRBJ1-4, with D uncertain. The length of the CDR3 is 15 residues. Germline V gene data show CDR1 as SGHDT and CDR2 as YYEEEE. Trimming cost V 1 base and J 4 bases, with 11 bases left between them. For the CDR3, the DNA is TGTGCCAGCAGCTTGTCGCCCCATGGTAATGAAAAACTGTTTTTT. This encodes CASSLSPHGNEKLFF.

The rearrangement links TRBV27 to TRBJ1-3; TRBD1 matches at 9 bases. The CDR3 contains 17 residues. J was trimmed by 0 bases and V by 6 bases; bases with no gene match: 9. Germline CDR1 reads MNHEY; CDR2 reads SMNVEV (reference sequence). Written as DNA, the CDR3 is TGTGCCAGCAGGAAGACAGGGGGTAAAACCTCTGGAAACACCATATATTTT. This codes for CASRKTGGKTSGNTIYF.

The chain combines TRBV7-9 with TRBJ1-2; D is possibly TRBD1 (6 bases). The V gene's germline CDR1 is SEHNR and CDR2 FQNEAQ (reference sequence). Between the trimmed V and J ends, which lost 5 bases and 3 bases, there was a span of 19 bases. The CDR3 loop spans 16 amino acids. The CDR3 coding sequence is TGTGCCAGCAGCCCCTACTACAGGGAAATCGACTATGGCTACACCTTC. As protein: CASSPYYREIDYGYTF.

The chain employs TRBV27 and TRBJ2-1; 12 nucleotides line up with TRBD2. Germline-derived CDR1 and CDR2 are MNHEY and SMNVEV (reference sequence). This CDR3 is built from 15 residues. The V segment lost 5 bases and the J segment 7 bases; nucleotides outside the gene matches: 6. CDR3 sequence: CASSPSGTSGNEQFF. CDR3 nucleotide sequence: TGTGCCAGCAGTCCATCCGGGACTAGCGGGAATGAGCAGTTCTTC.

The chain joins TRBV5-1 to TRBJ1-2, with D hard to call. Trimming shortened V by 0 bases and J by 8 bases, and 11 bases separated the two germline ends. Per germline, CDR1 SGHRS and CDR2 YFSETQ. This CDR3 is 13 amino acids long. CDR3 loop: CASSLGATEGYTF. The CDR3, as DNA: TGCGCCAGCAGCTTGGGCGCGACCGAAGGCTACACCTTC.

The V and J genes are TRBV11-2 and TRBJ2-4; the match to TRBD2 covers 11 bases. This CDR3 is built from 14 residues. Germline V gene sequence: CDR1 SGHAT, CDR2 FQNNGV. Losses at the gene ends were 0 bases for V and 15 bases for J; bases not matched to a gene: 7. Here the CDR3 reads CASSLERLAGGWYF. CDR3 DNA sequence: TGTGCCAGCAGCTTAGAGCGGCTAGCGGGAGGATGGTACTTC.

The rearrangement uses TRBV13 and TRBJ1-1; 7 nucleotides line up with TRBD1. The junction had 5 bases not matched to a gene; V was cut back by 4 bases and J by 0 bases. Germline-derived CDR1 and CDR2 are PRHDT and FYEKMQ (reference sequence). This CDR3 is 15 amino acids long. CDR3 DNA: TGTGCCAGCAGCTCGGGGACAGTCATGAACACTGAAGCTTTCTTT. Residues: CASSSGTVMNTEAFF. The entire variable domain, with the rest obtained from reference TRBV13 and TRBJ1-1, is as follows: AAGVIQSPRHLIKEKRETATLKCYPIPRHDTVYWYQQGPGQDPQFLISFYEKMQSDKGSIPDRFSAQQFSDYHSELNMSSLELGDSALYFCASSSGTVMNTEAFFGQGTRLTVV.

The chain combines TRBV28 with TRBJ1-4; TRBD1 is a possible D gene (5 bases). This CDR3 contains 15 residues. Germline values: CDR1 MDHEN, CDR2 SYDVKM. V was trimmed by 7 bases and J by 4 bases, leaving 16 bases between them. The CDR3 coding sequence is TGTGCCAGCAAAGACAGCCGCCCACTTAATGAAAAACTGTTTTTT. It specifies CASKDSRPLNEKLFF. Looking up the rest from reference TRBV28 and TRBJ1-4 gives the full variable domain: DVKVTQSSRYLVKRTGEKVFLECVQDMDHENMFWYRQDPGLGLRLIYFSYDVKMKEKGDIPEGYSVSREKKERFSLILESASTNQTSMYLCASKDSRPLNEKLFFGSGTQLSVL.

V and J are TRBV5-6 and TRBJ1-1; D call uncertain. The V end lost 5 bases, the J end lost 1 base, and 15 bases lay between the germline ends. The V gene's germline CDR1 is SGHDT and CDR2 YYEEEE. There are 15 residues in the CDR3. The CDR3 coding sequence is TGTGCCAGCAGGATTATAGGAACGGGGAACACTGAAGCTTTCTTT. Translation gives CASRIIGTGNTEAFF.

This chain uses TRBV20-1 with TRBJ2-1, with D unclear. The CDR3 is made up of 10 amino acids. The V end lost 6 bases, the J end lost 7 bases, and 7 bases lay between the germline ends. Germline V gives CDR1 DFQATT, CDR2 SNEGSKA (reference sequence). The CDR3 DNA is TGCAGTGCCCTACGGAATGAGCAGTTCTTC. Translating gives CSALRNEQFF.

DNA for the CDR3: TGTGCCAGCTCTCACGACAGGATGAACACTGAAGCTTTCTTT. Its translation: CASSHDRMNTEAFF. The chain combines TRBV18 with TRBJ1-1; perhaps TRBD1 as D (6 bases). The germline V gene encodes CDR1 KGHSH and CDR2 LQKENI. The CDR3 runs to 14 residues. Trimming took off 6 bases at V and 0 bases at J, with 11 bases between the two ends. Using reference TRBV18 and TRBJ1-1 for the parts outside the CDR3, the full variable domain is NAGVMQNPRHLVRRRGQEARLRCSPMKGHSHVYWYRQLPEEGLKFMVYLQKENIIDESGMPKERFSAEFPKEGPSILRIQQVVRGDSAAYFCASSHDRMNTEAFFGQGTRLTVV.

This rearrangement joins TRBV10-2 to TRBJ2-7; 14 nucleotides align to TRBD2. This CDR3 contains 18 residues. The V gene's germline CDR1 is WSHSY and CDR2 SAAADI. Trimming removed 11 bases from V and 6 bases from J; junction bases left unmatched: 21. CDR3 DNA: TGCGCCCGCCGCCCCCCGGGGGGACTAGCGGGAGAGTGGGGCGAGCAGTACTTC. This translates into CARRPPGGLAGEWGEQYF.

The chain is built from TRBV5-4 and TRBJ1-6; 10 positions match TRBD1. Trimming took 1 base from V and 6 from J; bases not matched to a gene: 4. Germline values: CDR1 SGHNT, CDR2 YYREEE (reference sequence). This CDR3 region has 16 residues. Here the CDR3 DNA reads TGTGCCAGCAGCTTGTTAGGGACAGGGGTTAATTCACCCCTCCACTTT. This translates into CASSLLGTGVNSPLHF.

CDR3 bases: TGTGCCAGCTCACCGTCCCTCGGGACAGCCGGAGGTACAGATACGCAGTATTTT. This encodes CASSPSLGTAGGTDTQYF. This sequence joins TRBV18 and TRBJ2-3; 7 positions agree with TRBD1. CDR1 KGHSH and CDR2 LQKENI come from the germline V gene. The V and J ends lost 3 bases and 3 bases, in that order; junction bases with no gene match: 15. CDR3 size: 18 residues.

This clone appeared once. The chain couples TRBV9 to TRBJ2-6, with 13 bases aligning to TRBD2. CDR1 and CDR2 from the germline V gene are SGDLS and YYNGEE. This CDR3 region has 18 residues. Trimming removed 3 bases from V and 0 bases from J; junction bases left unmatched: 3. The CDR3 nucleotides are TGTGCCAGCAGCGCCCGGACTAGCGGGAGCTCTGGGGCCAACGTCCTGACTTTC. Residues: CASSARTSGSSGANVLTF. Filled out from reference TRBV9 and TRBJ2-6, the complete variable domain reads DSGVTQTPKHLITATGQRVTLRCSPRSGDLSVYWYQQSLDQGLQFLIQYYNGEERAKGNILERFSAQQFPDLHSELNLSSLELGDSALYFCASSARTSGSSGANVLTFGAGSRLTVL.

This clone was detected once. The CDR3 here is CASSSGATNEKLFF. The DNA of the CDR3 is TGTGCCAGCAGTAGTGGGGCAACTAATGAAAAACTGTTTTTT. The chain couples TRBV28 to TRBJ1-4; D is ambiguous. The V end was cut by 5 bases, the J end by 0 bases, with 7 bases between. Germline values: CDR1 MDHEN, CDR2 SYDVKM. The CDR3 is 14 residues long.